This T cell receptor (beta chain) was identified in a study of shared clonotypes between healthy human individuals (dated by TCRdb to about 2020). Describing the broader study: The cohort comprised two women and a few men aged 18 to 49 years. For each donor, CD4 naive and CD4 memory were each given three plates, CD8 naive was given two plates, and CD8 memory was given one plate. To estimate repertoire size and how much clonotype sharing occurs between individuals, the study deeply sequenced the blood TCR repertoires of several healthy adults. To increase sequencing depth and limit assay-specific biases, TCR repertoire library preparation and sequencing were carried out by different laboratories using diverse techniques. Per donor, leukapheresis produced somewhere between about 0.8 and 9.5 billion PBMCs. The study at large found these results: The genetic and exposure-history diversity represented was limited by the small number of donors. Larger estimated clonotype richness was generally found for naive subsets than for memory subsets. Across several donors, around 5.4% of naive CD4, approximately 3.5% of naive CD8, about 2.3% of memory CD4, and roughly 0.4% of memory CD8 clonotypes were shared. Incomplete sequencing was indicated by rarefaction of sorted-subset datasets, despite the large sequencing depth. Sampling was limited to blood, and TCR repertoires in tissue likely differ from TCR repertoires in blood. Clonotypes shared by all four sorted-subset donors showed higher generation probabilities than non-shared clonotypes. Pairwise subsampling indicated that sequencing depth was expected to affect the degree of clonotype sharing among donors.

Using the deep immunoSEQ assay, multiplex PCR amplified TCR CDR3 regions from genomic DNA. For each cell subset, the extracted genomic DNA was distributed evenly across all wells of several immunoSEQ 96-well plates, and each plate served as one replicate. For sorted subsets, 200 to 250 ng of genomic DNA, equivalent to some 30,000 T cell genomes, went into each replicate PCR. The purified libraries were quantified using a Qubit 3.0 fluorometer, sized with a Bioanalyzer 2100, and then quantified again using the KAPA Library Quantification kit. A separate single-read 150-cycle Illumina NextSeq 550 flow cell was used to sequence each immunoSEQ 96-well plate. In the original analysis: Because the immunoSEQ output held only junctional sequences and lacked quality scores, the filtering could not match the filtering applied to full-length reads. Sequences were annotated with PyIR, a Python wrapper for IgBLAST v1.9, and V/J genes and CDR3 were assigned using IMGT germline references. Reads with weak V/J assignments (E-value above 1e-6), missing CDR3, stop codons, out-of-frame junctions, or ambiguous translated residues were removed. V3J clonotypes were defined by identical inferred V gene, J gene, and CDR3 amino acid sequence. Percentage overlap between repertoires was calculated by dividing the number of shared unique clonotypes by the size of the smaller repertoire. Repertoire richness was assessed with RTK rarefaction, the Chao1 estimator, and Recon v2.1 estimates of unobserved clonotypes. Generation probabilities for all TCRbeta clonotypes obtained by the gDNA method from several donors were computed using OLGA. Drawn from immuneACCESS, this table holds only the in-frame rearrangements with V and J called that TCRdb kept. Clones are partly lost; checked studies trace under half to an unresolved V gene and leave the rest unexplained. V, J and clone size are those of that table, while D and trimming were read from the DNA. The sample records around 690,000 clones, less than 95% of which are singletons. In total, the top ten clones hold 34% of the sample.

Between the V and J ends, shortened by 6 bases and 4 bases respectively, the junction contains 15 bases. As encoded in the germline V gene, CDR1 is MNHEY while CDR2 is SVGAGI. The CDR3, cysteine through phenylalanine, is 15 amino acids long. CDR3 DNA is the only sequence kept; it has 45 bases, read in frame from the first base. Concerning this clone itself: Which antigen it targets is not known. The record has no base qualities; no much larger clone is one base away.

Healthy HIV-negative adults with no recently reported acute infections or vaccinations were included as donors. Every donor was a Caucasian adult residing in Nashville, Tennessee, USA. CD8 memory samples consisted of magnetically selected CD45RO+ cells combined with CCR7-negative CD45RA+ effector memory (TemRA) cells. Blood was collected by leukapheresis, and PBMCs were isolated by Ficoll-Histopaque density gradient centrifugation and then cryopreserved in liquid nitrogen vapor phase. Purity and quantity of every magnetically sorted T cell population were checked by analytical flow cytometry. Genomic DNA was isolated from each sorted fraction and quantified by UV absorbance on a Nanodrop 2000c.

This sequence uses TRBV6-5 and TRBJ2-2; the best D guess is TRBD2, with 6 bases matching. Material for sequencing was memory CD8+ T cells from PBMCs. This specimen's cell subset or site label, per the study, means: CD45RO+ cells pooled with CCR7-negative TemRA cells. This TCR derives from a man in his late teens or twenties in good health. Some clones in this sample may be carry-over from other donors' samples. The CDR3 region: CASSETRAFTGELFF. The bases read TGTGCCAGCAGCGAGACTAGGGCATTCACCGGGGAGCTGTTTTTT.